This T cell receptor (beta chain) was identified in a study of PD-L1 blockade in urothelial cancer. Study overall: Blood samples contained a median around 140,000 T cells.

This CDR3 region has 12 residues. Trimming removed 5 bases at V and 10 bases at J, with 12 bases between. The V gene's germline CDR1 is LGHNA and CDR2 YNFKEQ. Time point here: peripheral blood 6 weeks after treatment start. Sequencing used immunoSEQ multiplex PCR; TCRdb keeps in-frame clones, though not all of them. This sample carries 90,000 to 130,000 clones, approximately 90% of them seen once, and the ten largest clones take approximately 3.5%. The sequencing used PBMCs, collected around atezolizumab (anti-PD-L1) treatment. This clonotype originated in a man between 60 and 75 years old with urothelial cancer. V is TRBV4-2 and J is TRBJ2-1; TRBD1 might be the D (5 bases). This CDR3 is CASSSVGREQFF. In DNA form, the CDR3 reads TGTGCCAGCAGCTCCGTGGGGCGGGAGCAGTTCTTC.